The T cell receptor (beta chain) under discussion was sequenced for a study of graft-versus-host responses after intestinal transplantation. Points from the study as a whole: Declining HvG levels early post-transplant were linked to peak circulating GvH clone levels.

Some clones are missing from TCRdb's copy, which holds only in-frame ones; the method was immunoSEQ multiplex PCR. The data contain 75,000 to 100,000 clones, around 88% of them seen just once; the ten biggest clones take up about 1.5%. V lost 6 bases to trimming and J lost 5 bases; unmatched junction nucleotides: 5. Per the germline V gene, CDR1 is MNHNS and CDR2 is SASEGT. This CDR3 contains 14 residues. Of note for this clone: Its antigen is as yet unknown.

The chain couples TRBV6-1 to TRBJ2-5, with 11 bases identical to TRBD2. Sequencing used PBMCs, obtained 255 days after intestinal transplant. The clonotype was recovered from a human patient who received an intestinal transplant, so some T cells may come from the graft donor. The CDR3 protein is CASRHSGGAETQYF. In DNA, the CDR3 is TGTGCCAGCAGACATAGCGGGGGGGCGGAGACCCAGTACTTC.